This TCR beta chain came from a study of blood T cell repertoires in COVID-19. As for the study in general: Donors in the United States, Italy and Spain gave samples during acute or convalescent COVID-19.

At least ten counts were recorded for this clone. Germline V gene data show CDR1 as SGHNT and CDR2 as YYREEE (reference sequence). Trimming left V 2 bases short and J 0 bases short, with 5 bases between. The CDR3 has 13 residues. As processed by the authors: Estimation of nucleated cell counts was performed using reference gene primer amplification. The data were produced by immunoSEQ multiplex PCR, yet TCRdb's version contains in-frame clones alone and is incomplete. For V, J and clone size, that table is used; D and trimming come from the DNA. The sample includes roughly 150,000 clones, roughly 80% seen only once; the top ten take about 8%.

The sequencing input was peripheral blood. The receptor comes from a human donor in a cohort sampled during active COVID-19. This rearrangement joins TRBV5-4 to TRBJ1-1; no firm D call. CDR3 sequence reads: CASSLIMNTEAFF. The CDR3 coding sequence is TGTGCCAGCAGCTTAATAATGAACACTGAAGCTTTCTTT.